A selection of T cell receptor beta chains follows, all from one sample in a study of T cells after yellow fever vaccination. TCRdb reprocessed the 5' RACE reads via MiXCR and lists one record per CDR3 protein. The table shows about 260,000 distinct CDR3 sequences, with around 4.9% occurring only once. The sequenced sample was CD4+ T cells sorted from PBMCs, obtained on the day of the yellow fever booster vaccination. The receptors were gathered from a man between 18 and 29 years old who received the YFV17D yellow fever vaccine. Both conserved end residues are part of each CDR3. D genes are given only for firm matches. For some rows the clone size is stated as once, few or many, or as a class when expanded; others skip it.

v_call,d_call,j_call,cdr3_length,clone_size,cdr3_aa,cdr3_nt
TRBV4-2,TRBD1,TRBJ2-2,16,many,CASSQDEGQYTGELFF,TGTGCCAGCAGCCAAGATGAGGGACAGTACACCGGGGAGCTGTTTTTT
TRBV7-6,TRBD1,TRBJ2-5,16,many,CASSLGSGGTKETQYF,TGTGCCAGCAGCTTAGGGTCAGGGGGCACTAAGGAGACCCAGTACTTC
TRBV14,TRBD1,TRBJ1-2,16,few,CASSQLQGDFGYGYTF,TGTGCCAGCAGCCAACTACAGGGGGATTTTGGCTATGGCTACACCTTC
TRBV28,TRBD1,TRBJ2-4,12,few,CASSLNRDSVYF,TGTGCCAGCAGCTTGAACCGGGACAGCGTATACTTC
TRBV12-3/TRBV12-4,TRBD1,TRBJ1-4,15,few,CASSPGTGGMEKLFF,TGTGCCAGCAGTCCTGGGACAGGGGGCATGGAAAAACTGTTTTTT
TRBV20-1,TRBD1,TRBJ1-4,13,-,CSASQGEGEKLFF,TGCAGTGCTAGTCAGGGGGAGGGTGAAAAACTGTTTTTT
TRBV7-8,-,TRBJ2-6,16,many,CASSGRGAPGANVLTF,TGTGCCAGCAGCGGACGGGGGGCGCCCGGGGCCAACGTCCTGACTTTC
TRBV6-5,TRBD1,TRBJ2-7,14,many,CASSSTQGAYEQYF,TGTGCCAGCAGCAGCACCCAGGGGGCTTACGAGCAGTACTTC
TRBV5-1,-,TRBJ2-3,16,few,CASSQNPPMGTDTQYF,TGCGCCAGCAGCCAAAACCCCCCTATGGGCACAGATACGCAGTATTTT
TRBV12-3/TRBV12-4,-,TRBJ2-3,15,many,CASSFGAGQSDTQYF,TGTGCCAGCAGTTTTGGTGCGGGACAGTCAGATACGCAGTATTTT
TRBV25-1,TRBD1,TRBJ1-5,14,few,CASSGGQPNQPQHF,TGTGCCAGCAGTGGGGGACAGCCCAATCAGCCCCAGCATTTT
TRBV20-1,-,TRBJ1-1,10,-,CSADRVVGGF,TGCAGTGCCGACAGAGTGGTCGGGGGCTTT
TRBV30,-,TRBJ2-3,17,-,CAWSDPGPTLATDTQYF,TGTGCCTGGAGTGATCCCGGGCCTACCTTGGCCACAGATACGCAGTATTTT
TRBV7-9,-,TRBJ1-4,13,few,CASSAILGEKLFF,TGTGCCAGCAGCGCGATTCTGGGGGAAAAACTGTTTTTT
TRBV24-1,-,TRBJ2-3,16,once,CATSDPAGANTDTQYF,TGTGCCACCAGTGATCCAGCGGGTGCTAACACAGATACGCAGTATTTT
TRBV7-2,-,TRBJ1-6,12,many,CASSLRSLALHF,TGTGCCAGCAGCTTACGATCCTTGGCCCTCCACTTT
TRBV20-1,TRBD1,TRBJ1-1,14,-,CSARVGGAYTEAFF,TGCAGTGCTAGAGTAGGGGGCGCGTACACTGAAGCTTTCTTT
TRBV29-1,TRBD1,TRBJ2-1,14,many,CSVEGRDRYNEQFF,TGCAGCGTTGAAGGGCGGGACAGGTACAATGAGCAGTTCTTC
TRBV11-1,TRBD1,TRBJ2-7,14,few,CASSIQDRGYEQYF,TGTGCCAGCAGCATACAGGACAGGGGCTACGAGCAGTACTTC
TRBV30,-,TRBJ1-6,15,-,CAWSGFGRGPSPLHF,TGTGCCTGGAGTGGCTTCGGCAGGGGTCCTTCACCCCTCCACTTT
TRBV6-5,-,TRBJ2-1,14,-,CASSYSAGGRPLFF,TGTGCCAGCAGTTACTCCGCCGGAGGGCGGCCCCTCTTCTTC
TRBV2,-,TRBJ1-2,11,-,CASGGAHGYTF,TGTGCCAGCGGGGGGGCCCATGGCTACACCTTC
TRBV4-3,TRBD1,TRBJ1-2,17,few,CASSRGTGGLMNYGYTF,TGCGCCAGCAGCCGAGGGACAGGGGGCCTGATGAACTATGGCTACACCTTC
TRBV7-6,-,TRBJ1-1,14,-,CASSDGFRRTEAFF,TGTGCCAGCAGCGATGGATTCAGGCGGACTGAAGCTTTCTTT
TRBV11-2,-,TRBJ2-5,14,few,CASSSRRSEETQYF,TGTGCCAGCAGCTCTCGACGCAGTGAAGAGACCCAGTACTTC
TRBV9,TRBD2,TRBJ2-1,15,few,CASSVDGGDYNEQFF,TGTGCCAGCAGCGTAGACGGGGGGGACTACAATGAGCAGTTCTTC
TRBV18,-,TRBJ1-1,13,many,CASSPTWNTEAFF,TGTGCCAGCTCCCCAACATGGAACACTGAAGCTTTCTTT
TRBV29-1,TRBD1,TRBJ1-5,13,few,CSAGQGAGQPQHF,TGCAGCGCCGGACAGGGGGCTGGTCAGCCCCAGCATTTT
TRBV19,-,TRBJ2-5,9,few,CATKETQYF,TGTGCCACGAAAGAGACCCAGTACTTC
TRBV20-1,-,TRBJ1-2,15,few,CSARHRGGRNYGYTF,TGCAGTGCTAGGCACCGCGGGGGGCGCAACTATGGCTACACCTTC
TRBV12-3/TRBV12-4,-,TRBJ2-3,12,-,CASSLQQHTQYF,TGTGCCAGCAGTTTACAACAGCATACGCAGTATTTT
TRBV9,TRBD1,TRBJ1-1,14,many,CASSPTGGNTEAFF,TGTGCCAGCAGCCCCACAGGGGGCAACACTGAAGCTTTCTTT
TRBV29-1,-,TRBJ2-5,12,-,CSVVVGGETQYF,TGCAGCGTTGTAGTGGGGGGAGAGACCCAGTACTTC
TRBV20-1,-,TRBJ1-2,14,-,CSAAPTLDRGGYTF,TGCAGTGCTGCCCCAACCCTCGACAGAGGAGGCTACACCTTC
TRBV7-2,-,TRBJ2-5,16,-,CASSPTAGARRETQYF,TGTGCCAGCAGCCCTACTGCCGGGGCACGCCGCGAGACCCAGTACTTC
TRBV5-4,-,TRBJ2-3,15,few,CASSLGGAAADTQYF,TGTGCCAGCAGCTTGGGCGGGGCGGCCGCAGATACGCAGTATTTT
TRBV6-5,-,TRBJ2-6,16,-,CASSPGWLRGANVLTF,TGTGCCAGCAGCCCAGGGTGGCTAAGGGGGGCCAACGTCCTGACTTTC
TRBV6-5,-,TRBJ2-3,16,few,CASSYSNGGPTDTQYF,TGTGCCAGCAGTTACTCGAACGGGGGACCAACAGATACGCAGTATTTT
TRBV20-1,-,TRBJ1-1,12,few,CSALGPTSEAFF,TGCAGCGCCTTGGGGCCAACTTCTGAAGCTTTCTTT
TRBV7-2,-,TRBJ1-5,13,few,CASSMGPNQPQHF,TGTGCCAGCAGTATGGGACCGAATCAGCCCCAGCATTTT
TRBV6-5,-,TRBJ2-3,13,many,CASSQVSRDTQYF,TGTGCCAGCAGCCAGGTTAGCAGGGATACGCAGTATTTT
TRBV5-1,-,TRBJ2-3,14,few,CASSLGQLTDTQYF,TGCGCCAGCAGCTTAGGACAGCTTACAGATACGCAGTATTTT
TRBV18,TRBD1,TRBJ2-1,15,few,CASSPRTGVYNEQFF,TGTGCCAGCTCACCTAGGACAGGGGTCTACAATGAGCAGTTCTTC
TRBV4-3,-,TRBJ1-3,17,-,CASSQDGGALFGNTIYF,TGCGCCAGCAGCCAAGATGGGGGAGCACTGTTCGGAAACACCATATATTTT
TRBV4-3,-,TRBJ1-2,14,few,CASSQDYHGYGYTF,TGCGCCAGCAGCCAAGATTATCACGGCTATGGCTACACCTTC